This is a list of T cell receptor beta chains from one sample in a study of cytomegalovirus exposure and HLA in healthy donors. Measured with immunoSEQ multiplex PCR; TCRdb has only the in-frame clones, and not every one. The profile shows about 140,000 clones, about 61% of them singletons. The sequenced sample consisted of PBMCs. The receptor set was obtained from a male donor in good health and CMV-seronegative. Both conserved end residues are part of each CDR3. The D gene is left open where the match is weak. The size of a clone is reported for some rows only, either as once, few or many, or as a class for expanded clones.

cdr3_aa	cdr3_nt	clone_size	v_call	d_call	j_call
CASSLGPGSTDTQYF	TGTGCTAGCAGCTTAGGGCCGGGATCCACAGATACGCAGTATTTT	.	TRBV7-7	.	TRBJ2-3
CASSVEGHGYNEQFF	TGTGCCAGCAGCGTAGAGGGACACGGGTACAATGAGCAGTTCTTC	.	TRBV9	.	TRBJ2-1
CANSFPNPGSRYGYTF	TGTGCCAACAGTTTCCCAAATCCGGGGTCGAGGTATGGCTACACCTTC	.	TRBV6-6	.	TRBJ1-2
CAISGARVGLDETQYF	TGTGCCATCAGTGGGGCCCGGGTGGGGCTCGATGAGACCCAGTACTTC	.	TRBV10-3	.	TRBJ2-5
CPSSQGPGTGTEQYF	TGTCCCAGCAGCCAAGGCCCCGGGACAGGCACCGAGCAGTACTTC	.	TRBV4-2	TRBD1	TRBJ2-7
CASSLASGGDQPQHF	TGTGCCAGCAGCTTAGCGTCCGGGGGAGATCAGCCCCAGCATTTT	.	TRBV7-2	.	TRBJ1-5
CASSLVALSNGYTF	TGTGCCAGCAGCTTAGTCGCACTTAGCAATGGCTACACCTTC	few	TRBV7-2	.	TRBJ1-2
CASSQDTGTSYGYTF	TGCGCCAGCAGCCAAGATACCGGGACAAGCTATGGCTACACCTTC	.	TRBV4-3	.	TRBJ1-2
CAWGPGNREQYF	TGTGCCTGGGGACCGGGGAACCGCGAGCAGTACTTC	.	TRBV30	.	TRBJ2-7
CASTTQYGALGRQFF	TGTGCCAGCACCACCCAGTACGGCGCCCTAGGAAGGCAGTTCTTC	.	TRBV5-4	.	TRBJ2-1
CASSRQVSNTGELFF	TGTGCCAGCAGTAGACAGGTTTCGAACACCGGGGAGCTGTTTTTT	.	TRBV27	.	TRBJ2-2
CASSRGLGGEQYF	TGTGCCAGCAGTAGAGGTTTGGGGGGCGAGCAGTACTTC	.	TRBV6-5	.	TRBJ2-7
CASSEGTGPSEAFF	TGCGCCAGCAGTGAAGGGACAGGCCCCTCTGAAGCTTTCTTT	.	TRBV10-1	TRBD1	TRBJ1-1
CATRQGGYEQYF	TGTGCCACCAGACAGGGGGGGTACGAGCAGTACTTC	.	TRBV28	TRBD1	TRBJ2-7
CASSTGTDYEQYF	TGTGCCAGCTCCACCGGGACAGACTACGAGCAGTACTTC	.	TRBV18	TRBD1	TRBJ2-7
CATEQGFFGNQPQHF	TGTGCCACCGAACAGGGTTTTTTCGGCAATCAGCCCCAGCATTTT	few	TRBV15	.	TRBJ1-5
CASSISDSPGQPQHF	TGTGCCAGTAGTATTTCGGACAGCCCCGGTCAGCCCCAGCATTTT	.	TRBV19	.	TRBJ1-5
CASSLPSSTDTQYF	TGTGCCAGCAGCTTACCCTCTTCCACAGATACGCAGTATTTT	.	TRBV7-9	.	TRBJ2-3
CASRTDGYRDTQYF	TGTGCCAGCAGAACCGACGGGTATCGGGATACGCAGTATTTT	.	TRBV6-5	.	TRBJ2-3
CASSLGVASNQPQHF	TGTGCCAGCAGCTTAGGAGTTGCTAGCAATCAGCCCCAGCATTTT	few	TRBV7-2	.	TRBJ1-5
CASSPLVTGELFF	TGTGCCAGTAGCCCCCTCGTGACCGGGGAGCTGTTTTTT	.	TRBV19	.	TRBJ2-2
CASSARQGATPAPQYF	TGTGCCAGTAGTGCTAGACAGGGGGCTACACCAGCGCCCCAGTACTTC	.	TRBV19	TRBD1	TRBJ2-5
CASTPFAGAYEQYF	TGTGCCAGCACCCCATTTGCGGGGGCCTACGAGCAGTACTTC	.	TRBV28	TRBD2	TRBJ2-7
CASSSRQVTNSPLHF	TGTGCCAGCAGCTCTCGACAGGTGACGAATTCACCCCTCCACTTT	.	TRBV7-2	.	TRBJ1-6
CASSFNGQGGYTF	TGTGCCAGCAGCTTTAATGGTCAGGGTGGCTACACCTTC	.	TRBV11-2	.	TRBJ1-2
CASSLQAQETQYF	TGTGCCAGCAGCTTGCAGGCACAAGAGACCCAGTACTTC	.	TRBV11-3	.	TRBJ2-5
CASSPGQGWTEAFF	TGTGCCAGTAGCCCGGGACAGGGTTGGACTGAAGCTTTCTTT	few	TRBV19	TRBD1	TRBJ1-1
CAISEQGSYEQYF	TGTGCCATCAGTGAGCAGGGGTCGTATGAGCAGTACTTC	.	TRBV10-3	.	TRBJ2-7
CASSLGTSFEQYF	TGTGCCAGCAGCTTAGGGACTAGCTTCGAGCAGTACTTC	.	TRBV7-3	TRBD2	TRBJ2-7
CASSPQRGGSTDTQYF	TGTGCCAGCAGCCCTCAGAGGGGGGGGAGCACAGATACGCAGTATTTT	few	TRBV9	.	TRBJ2-3
CASNQGGPGELFF	TGTGCCAGCAACCAGGGAGGGCCCGGGGAGCTGTTTTTT	few	TRBV7-6	TRBD2	TRBJ2-2
CASSRGRVADTDTQYF	TGTGCCAGCAGCCGGGGAAGGGTAGCGGACACAGATACGCAGTATTTT	.	TRBV11-1	.	TRBJ2-3
CASGVSGTSSYEQYF	TGTGCCAGCGGCGTTAGCGGGACGAGCTCCTACGAGCAGTACTTC	few	TRBV7-9	TRBD2	TRBJ2-7
CASIRDRGFQEKLFF	TGTGCCAGCATCCGGGACAGGGGTTTTCAGGAAAAACTGTTTTTT	.	TRBV28	TRBD1	TRBJ1-4
CATKSLYRGRRTDTQYF	TGTGCCACCAAAAGTTTATACAGGGGGCGTCGGACAGATACGCAGTATTTT	.	TRBV13	TRBD1	TRBJ2-3
CASSPHTGTGVDYTEAFF	TGTGCCAGCAGCCCCCATACCGGGACAGGGGTGGATTACACTGAAGCTTTCTTT	.	TRBV7-2	TRBD1	TRBJ1-1
CASSLDRGLRTEAFF	TGTGCCAGCAGCTTAGATAGGGGGTTGAGGACTGAAGCTTTCTTT	.	TRBV7-9	.	TRBJ1-1
CAWSALSYEQYF	TGTGCCTGGAGTGCGTTATCCTACGAGCAGTACTTC	few	TRBV30	.	TRBJ2-7
CATSRDRGRATDTQYF	TGTGCCACCAGCAGAGATCGGGGAAGGGCGACAGATACGCAGTATTTT	.	TRBV15	.	TRBJ2-3
CSVRQGARDQPQHF	TGCAGCGTTAGGCAGGGGGCAAGGGATCAGCCCCAGCATTTT	.	TRBV29-1	TRBD1	TRBJ1-5
CASSDSTGNTEAFF	TGTGCCAGCAGCGACTCGACAGGGAACACTGAAGCTTTCTTT	.	TRBV5-6	.	TRBJ1-1
CASSLGQVNEKLFF	TGTGCCAGCAGCTTGGGACAGGTGAATGAAAAACTGTTTTTT	few	TRBV5-4	.	TRBJ1-4
CASSLTRGSSYEQYF	TGCGCCAGCAGCTTAACCAGGGGGAGCTCCTACGAGCAGTACTTC	.	TRBV5-1	TRBD1	TRBJ2-7
CASPGGIGRNQPQHF	TGTGCCAGCCCCGGGGGGATCGGGCGCAATCAGCCCCAGCATTTT	.	TRBV2	.	TRBJ1-5
CASTQRGQGGPGANVLTF	TGTGCCAGCACCCAAAGGGGGCAGGGGGGCCCTGGGGCCAACGTCCTGACTTTC	.	TRBV27	.	TRBJ2-6
CASSVDGGARETQYF	TGTGCCAGCAGCGTAGACGGGGGGGCCCGGGAGACCCAGTACTTC	.	TRBV9	TRBD2	TRBJ2-5
CASSVSGSRSNTEAFF	TGTGCCAGCAGCGTGTCAGGGTCGCGTTCGAACACTGAAGCTTTCTTT	.	TRBV9	.	TRBJ1-1
CSVVTGGSEQYF	TGCAGCGTTGTGACCGGGGGGTCCGAGCAGTACTTC	few	TRBV29-1	TRBD2	TRBJ2-7
CASSQDIAGYSYEQYF	TGCGCCAGCAGCCAAGACATAGCGGGCTACTCCTACGAGCAGTACTTC	.	TRBV4-3	TRBD2	TRBJ2-7
CASSDDRAQGYTF	TGTGCCAGCAGTGATGACAGGGCGCAGGGCTACACCTTC	.	TRBV2	TRBD1	TRBJ1-2
CASSGQGAANEKLFF	TGTGCCAGCAGCGGACAGGGGGCAGCTAATGAAAAACTGTTTTTT	.	TRBV9	TRBD1	TRBJ1-4
CASSSDRASTDTQYF	TGTGCCAGCAGCTCCGACAGGGCTAGCACAGATACGCAGTATTTT	.	TRBV7-9	TRBD1	TRBJ2-3
CASTGTARNTIYF	TGTGCCAGCACTGGGACAGCCCGAAACACCATATATTTT	.	TRBV19	TRBD1	TRBJ1-3
CASSPHGTLEETQYF	TGTGCCAGTAGTCCCCACGGGACTCTCGAAGAGACCCAGTACTTC	.	TRBV19	.	TRBJ2-5
CASSEQGISNQPQHF	TGTGCCAGCAGCGAACAGGGAATTAGCAATCAGCCCCAGCATTTT	.	TRBV2	.	TRBJ1-5
CASSYGTGSGNTIYF	TGTGCCAGCAGTTACGGGACAGGCTCTGGAAACACCATATATTTT	few	TRBV6-5	TRBD1	TRBJ1-3
CASSKSGGYGYPF	TGTGCCAGCAGCAAATCAGGGGGCTATGGCTACCCCTTC	few	TRBV7-9	TRBD1	TRBJ1-2
CAISEALTYSNQPQHF	TGTGCCATCAGTGAAGCACTTACCTATAGCAATCAGCCCCAGCATTTT	few	TRBV10-3	.	TRBJ1-5
CSGGDRGPQHF	TGCAGCGGGGGGGATCGGGGGCCCCAGCATTTT	once	TRBV29-1	.	TRBJ1-5
CASSEEGTVASGANVLTF	TGTGCCAGCAGCGAAGAGGGGACAGTTGCCTCTGGGGCCAACGTCCTGACTTTC	.	TRBV7-6	TRBD1	TRBJ2-6